The 21 T cell receptor beta chains below all came from one sample that was sequenced in a study of persistence of HIV-infected CD4 T cells. Cells were stimulated with overlapping HIV-1 Gag 15-mer peptides. Memory cells lacking CD40L and CD69 with high CD45RO were sorted. These receptors have no identified antigens. The immunoSEQ assay was version 4, run in survey mode. The data were produced by immunoSEQ multiplex PCR, yet TCRdb's version contains in-frame clones alone and is incomplete. The profile shows over 60,000 clones, over 60% of them singletons. The material sequenced was CD4+ T cells sorted from PBMCs after approximately 19-hour stimulation, taken from a patient who received antiretroviral therapy. The receptor set was obtained from an adult man with HIV who was CMV-seropositive.

This chain connects TRBV19 to TRBJ2-3; no reliable D call. The germline V gene encodes CDR1 LNHDA and CDR2 SQIVND (reference sequence). V was pared by 3 bases and J by 3 bases, with 7 bases between. The CDR3 is made up of 13 amino acids. The CDR3 loop is CASSMVMTDTQYF. DNA for the CDR3: TGTGCCAGTAGTATGGTTATGACAGATACGCAGTATTTT.

There are a few counts of this clone. This sequence joins TRBV7-8 and TRBJ2-7; D unclear. V was clipped by 4 bases and J by 2 bases, with 9 bases between them. Germline V gene lookup returns CDR1 SGHVS and CDR2 FQNEAQ. This CDR3 is built from 13 residues. The CDR3 protein is CASSSGSPYEQYF. DNA of the CDR3: TGTGCCAGCAGCTCTGGGTCCCCCTACGAGCAGTACTTC.

This clone is a singleton in its sample. The chain is built from TRBV4-1 and TRBJ1-4; D remains unclear. V was clipped by 1 base and J by 0 bases, with 9 bases between them. The CDR3 spans 16 residues. Germline lookup yields CDR1 MGHRA and CDR2 YSYEKL. In DNA form, the CDR3 reads TGCGCCAGCAGCCAAGGTCTAGTTGCAACTAATGAAAAACTGTTTTTT. Translated, it gives CASSQGLVATNEKLFF.

The chain couples TRBV2 to TRBJ1-5; the match to TRBD1 covers 8 bases. This CDR3 is built from 14 residues. Trimming removed 6 bases from V and 5 bases from J; junction bases left unmatched: 6. Germline CDR1 and CDR2: SNHLY and FYNNEI. The CDR3 reads CASSLGQGHQPQHF. The CDR3 nucleotides read TGTGCCAGCAGCCTCGGACAGGGACATCAGCCCCAGCATTTT.

The chain joins TRBV7-2 to TRBJ1-1; possible D gene TRBD1, 5 bases. The CDR3 consists of 13 residues. CDR1 and CDR2 (germline): SGHTA, FQGNSA. V was cut by 2 bases and J by 5 bases, with 9 bases left in between. The CDR3 region is CASSLSRTTEAFF. The DNA of the CDR3 is TGTGCCAGCAGCTTATCTAGGACAACTGAAGCTTTCTTT.

CDR3 nucleotide sequence: TGTGCCAGCAGACCCCGGACAGGGGGGTCACCCCTCCACTTT. Its translation: CASRPRTGGSPLHF. The rearrangement uses TRBV6-5 and TRBJ1-6; the match to TRBD1 covers 10 bases. Germline values: CDR1 MNHEY, CDR2 SVGAGI. The CDR3 has 14 amino acids. V shed 6 bases, J shed 10 bases, and the junction held 6 bases outside the gene matches.

The chain carries TRBV7-6 and TRBJ2-2; D unclear. With 5 bases removed from V and 9 bases from J, the gap between germline ends came to 13 bases. The CDR3 is 13 amino acids. Germline V gene data show CDR1 as SGHVS and CDR2 as FNYEAQ. The CDR3: CASSPDPQRELFF. The CDR3 DNA follows: TGTGCCAGCAGCCCCGACCCGCAGCGGGAGCTGTTTTTT.

The rearrangement uses TRBV18 and TRBJ1-1; TRBD1 might be the D (6 bases). V was cut by 6 bases and J by 5 bases, with 16 bases left in between. Germline V gene lookup returns CDR1 KGHSH and CDR2 LQKENI. The CDR3 has 14 residues. CDR3 coding DNA: TGTGCCAGCTCCTCCCGCAGGGGAGGGACTGAAGCTTTCTTT. This encodes CASSSRRGGTEAFF.

CDR3 bases: TGCGCCAGCAGACGGGACCGCAGCCTGAATGAAAAACTGTTTTTT. Translation: CASRRDRSLNEKLFF. This chain uses TRBV5-1 with TRBJ1-4; TRBD1 is a possible D gene (5 bases). Germline CDR1 is SGHRS and CDR2 is YFSETQ. The CDR3 runs 15 residues. The germline V and J ends were trimmed by 5 bases and 5 bases, with 16 bases remaining between them.

V gene TRBV12-3 or TRBV12-4 combines with J gene TRBJ1-4; D is perhaps TRBD1 (6 bases). The CDR3 consists of 13 residues. V lost 7 bases and J 6 bases, leaving 12 bases between the germline ends. The CDR3 sequence: CASTKGGHEKLFF. The CDR3, as DNA: TGTGCCAGCACTAAAGGGGGTCATGAAAAACTGTTTTTT.

This clone was detected only a few times. This chain links TRBV5-5 with TRBJ1-5; D is unclear. Germline V gene sequence: CDR1 SGHKS, CDR2 YYEKEE (reference sequence). V was pared by 3 bases and J by 8 bases, with 15 bases between. This CDR3 spans 14 amino acids. CDR3 coding DNA: TGTGCCAGCAGCTCCACAAGGGCCCGGGAGCCCCAGCATTTT. Translation gives CASSSTRAREPQHF.

The gene calls are TRBV7-3 and TRBJ1-1; possibly TRBD1 for D (6 bases). V was trimmed by 0 bases and J by 1 base, leaving 6 bases between them. This CDR3 has 14 amino acids. Germline loops: CDR1 SGHTA, CDR2 FQGTGA. The CDR3 nucleotides read TGTGCCAGCAGCTTAACAGGGGGGAACACTGAAGCTTTCTTT. The encoded protein is CASSLTGGNTEAFF.

The chain is built from TRBV30 and TRBJ2-7, with TRBD1 identical over 7 bases. V shed 3 bases and J 7 bases; nucleotides not matched to a gene: 9. The V gene's germline CDR1 is GTSNPN and CDR2 SVGIG (reference sequence). This CDR3 spans 13 amino acids. The CDR3 sequence: CAWSQRGPGEQYF. CDR3 sequence (DNA): TGTGCCTGGAGCCAAAGGGGGCCAGGGGAGCAGTACTTC.

This chain uses TRBV27 with TRBJ1-2, with D uncertain. The germline CDR1 and CDR2 sequences are MNHEY and SMNVEV (reference sequence). CDR3 length equals 15 residues. V lost 2 bases to trimming and J lost 4 bases, with 14 bases between them. The CDR3 protein is CASSLGRGSGYGYTF. Here the CDR3 DNA reads TGTGCCAGCAGTTTAGGAAGAGGGTCGGGCTATGGCTACACCTTC.

The chain combines TRBV13 with TRBJ2-2, with 8 bases fitting TRBD1. J gave up 1 base and V 5 bases, and 6 bases lay outside the gene matches. The CDR3 is made up of 16 amino acids. CDR1 is PRHDT, CDR2 FYEKMQ, per germline (reference sequence). In nucleotides, the CDR3 is TGTGCCAGCAGCCTCCGGGACAGGAAGAACACCGGGGAGCTGTTTTTT. Translated: CASSLRDRKNTGELFF.

This clone came up a few times. This chain connects TRBV5-1 to TRBJ2-7; 7 bases are shared with TRBD2. V trimming: 1 base; J trimming: 5 bases; junction bases outside the gene matches: 6. The CDR3 loop spans 14 amino acids. CDR1 and CDR2 (germline): SGHRS, YFSETQ. This CDR3 is CASSLRPSGNEQYF. DNA of the CDR3: TGCGCCAGCAGCTTGAGACCTAGCGGAAACGAGCAGTACTTC.

The V gene is TRBV2, the J gene TRBJ2-1; weak D call: TRBD1 (5 bases). The CDR3 runs to 13 residues. The V end was cut by 6 bases, the J end by 8 bases, with 14 bases between. CDR1 and CDR2 from the germline V gene are SNHLY and FYNNEI. The CDR3 region has the DNA TGTGCCAGCAGGCAGGGTGAGTGGGATGAGCAGTTCTTC. It is translated as CASRQGEWDEQFF.

V gene TRBV4-1 combines with J gene TRBJ1-2; D call uncertain. Trimming left V 2 bases short and J 8 bases short, with 18 bases between. The CDR3 runs to 15 residues. Germline V lookup: CDR1 MGHRA, CDR2 YSYEKL. CDR3 in amino acids: CASSQINGALKGYTF. The CDR3, as DNA: TGCGCCAGCAGCCAAATAAACGGCGCCCTAAAAGGCTACACCTTC.

The chain has TRBV7-9 and TRBJ2-1; TRBD1 might be the D (6 bases). This CDR3 comprises 15 residues. With 5 bases removed from V and 0 bases from J, the gap between germline ends came to 11 bases. Germline V lookup: CDR1 SEHNR, CDR2 FQNEAQ (reference sequence). The CDR3 DNA reads as TGTGCCAGCAGCCCGAGGGGGATCTCCTACAATGAGCAGTTCTTC. Its protein product is CASSPRGISYNEQFF.

The CDR3 is CASSSYGLGRGNTDTQYF. As DNA, the CDR3 is TGTGCCAGCAGCTCCTATGGTCTCGGCAGGGGAAACACAGATACGCAGTATTTT. The V gene is TRBV7-9, the J gene TRBJ2-3, with a weak D call TRBD1 (6 bases). Germline V gives CDR1 SEHNR, CDR2 FQNEAQ (reference sequence). The CDR3 loop spans 18 amino acids. V gave up 4 bases and J gave up 2 bases, with 22 bases separating them.

The chain carries TRBV6-5 and TRBJ2-7, with 8 bases aligning to TRBD2. Germline-derived CDR1 and CDR2 are MNHEY and SVGAGI. The CDR3 is 13 amino acids. The junction had 9 bases not matched to a gene; V was cut back by 7 bases and J by 7 bases. The CDR3 DNA reads as TGTGCCAGCATCCTTGCGGGGGGAGGAGAGCAGTACTTC. Translating it yields CASILAGGGEQYF.